These 20 T cell receptor beta chains share one sample of origin, sequenced in a study of OX40 agonist ivuxolimab in advanced cancers. Measured with immunoSEQ multiplex PCR; TCRdb has only the in-frame clones, and not every one. The repertoire has tens of thousands of clones, over 75% of them found once; the top ten carry about 0.61%. This material consisted of CD4+ or CD8+ T cells sorted from blood, taken in a trial of the OX40 agonist ivuxolimab. The receptor set was obtained from an adult with an advanced solid tumor such as melanoma, head and neck, liver or kidney cancer.

The CDR3 nucleotides are TGTGCCAGCAGCCAAGCTCCGACTCTGAGGGTTTCCTACGAGCAGTACTTC. It encodes CASSQAPTLRVSYEQYF. The J gene is TRBJ2-7, the V gene TRBV4-2, with D possibly being TRBD2 (5 bases). The V gene lost 1 base and the J gene lost 1 base, with 17 bases spanning the gap. CDR3 length equals 17 residues. Looked up from germline, CDR1 is LGHNA and CDR2 is YNFKEQ.

The genes are TRBV19 and TRBJ2-3, with TRBD2 matching 9 bases. CDR1 is LNHDA, CDR2 SQIVND, per germline (reference sequence). The CDR3 spans 14 residues. The V gene end was trimmed by 4 bases and the J gene end by 5 bases; junction bases not matched to a gene: 4. The CDR3 is CASSSGGARDTQYF. The CDR3 DNA is TGTGCCAGTAGTAGCGGGGGGGCCAGAGATACGCAGTATTTT.

The chain couples TRBV5-6 to TRBJ2-7; 7 bases are shared with TRBD2. Germline lookup yields CDR1 SGHDT and CDR2 YYEEEE. This CDR3 is 15 amino acids long. V lost 1 base to trimming and J lost 2 bases; unmatched junction nucleotides: 6. The CDR3 DNA reads as TGTGCCAGCAGCTTGAGGAGCGGGGTGACCTACGAGCAGTACTTC. As protein: CASSLRSGVTYEQYF. Combining the CDR3 with reference TRBV5-6 and TRBJ2-7 gives the whole variable domain DAGVTQSPTHLIKTRGQQVTLRCSPKSGHDTVSWYQQALGQGPQFIFQYYEEEERQRGNFPDRFSGHQFPNYSSELNVNALLLGDSALYLCASSLRSGVTYEQYFGPGTRLTVT.

The CDR3 DNA sequence: TGTGCCAGCAGCTTAACGGACACTGAAGCTTTCTTT. It encodes CASSLTDTEAFF. J is TRBJ1-1 and V is TRBV7-2, with D unclear. CDR1 SGHTA and CDR2 FQGNSA come from the germline V gene. This CDR3 has 12 amino acids. The V end lost 2 bases, the J end lost 3 bases, and 4 bases lay between the germline ends.

V gene TRBV28 combines with J gene TRBJ2-7, with 8 bases matching TRBD1. The germline V gene encodes CDR1 MDHEN and CDR2 SYDVKM. J gave up 4 bases and V 7 bases, and 9 bases lay outside the gene matches. The CDR3 sequence is 14 residues long. The chain's CDR3 is CASNTQGGKYEQYF. The CDR3 bases are TGTGCCAGCAATACACAGGGGGGCAAATACGAGCAGTACTTC.

The chain carries TRBV27 and TRBJ2-3; the match to TRBD1 covers 10 bases. CDR1 is MNHEY and CDR2 is SMNVEV in the germline V gene (reference sequence). This CDR3 spans 15 amino acids. With 11 bases clipped from V and 3 bases from J, the junction kept 11 bases outside the gene matches. The CDR3 spells CAFRDRGARTDTQYF. CDR3 in DNA: TGTGCCTTCCGGGACAGGGGCGCGAGGACAGATACGCAGTATTTT.

The V and J genes are TRBV5-4 and TRBJ2-2; D possibly uses TRBD1 or TRBD2 (5 bases each). The CDR3 runs to 15 residues. Germline V gene data show CDR1 as SGHNT and CDR2 as YYREEE (reference sequence). V lost 0 bases to trimming and J lost 3 bases, with 9 bases between them. CDR3 region: CASSLGGAHTGELFF. CDR3 nucleotide sequence: TGTGCCAGCAGCTTGGGAGGGGCCCACACCGGGGAGCTGTTTTTT. Full variable domain (missing parts from reference TRBV5-4 and TRBJ2-2): ETGVTQSPTHLIKTRGQQVTLRCSSQSGHNTVSWYQQALGQGPQFIFQYYREEENGRGNFPPRFSGLQFPNYSSELNVNALELDDSALYLCASSLGGAHTGELFFGEGSRLTVL.

The CDR3 nucleotides are TGTGCCAGCAGCGACTATTCCGGGAGGATAAAGTATTTT. The encoded protein is CASSDYSGRIKYF. The chain couples TRBV9 to TRBJ2-3, with 7 bases matching TRBD2. Unmatched junction bases numbered 11, after V lost 3 bases and J lost 13 bases. CDR1 is SGDLS, CDR2 YYNGEE, per germline. There are 13 residues in the CDR3. The variable domain in full, completed from reference TRBV9 and TRBJ2-3, reads DSGVTQTPKHLITATGQRVTLRCSPRSGDLSVYWYQQSLDQGLQFLIQYYNGEERAKGNILERFSAQQFPDLHSELNLSSLELGDSALYFCASSDYSGRIKYFGPGTRLTVL.

The V and J genes are TRBV7-2 and TRBJ2-7; D not resolved. The CDR3 consists of 13 residues. The V end lost 3 bases, the J end lost 6 bases, and 12 bases lay between the germline ends. CDR1 and CDR2 (germline): SGHTA, FQGNSA. The CDR3 DNA sequence: TGTGCCAGCAGCTTGTATGGAACCGGCGAGCAGTACTTC. It translates to CASSLYGTGEQYF.

This chain uses TRBV2 with TRBJ2-3; no definite D call. In germline, CDR1 is SNHLY, CDR2 FYNNEI. V was cut by 6 bases and J by 2 bases, with 9 bases left in between. The CDR3 spans 13 residues. CDR3 sequence reads: CASRLALTDTQYF. The CDR3 bases are TGTGCCAGCAGGTTAGCCCTCACAGATACGCAGTATTTT.

This clone was detected a few times. The CDR3 region is CASSEPGQWNTEAFF. CDR3 nucleotide sequence: TGTGCCAGCAGTGAACCGGGACAGTGGAACACTGAAGCTTTCTTT. This rearrangement joins TRBV6-1 to TRBJ1-1; TRBD1 matches 7 bases. Germline V gene lookup returns CDR1 MNHNS and CDR2 SASEGT. The CDR3 is made up of 15 amino acids. Trimming took 2 bases from V and 1 from J; bases not matched to a gene: 4.

The J gene is TRBJ2-5, the V gene TRBV4-1; TRBD2 aligns across 14 bases. With V trimmed by 1 base and J by 6 bases, 4 bases remained unmatched. Looked up from germline, CDR1 is MGHRA and CDR2 is YSYEKL. This CDR3 is built from 16 residues. The CDR3 DNA reads TGCGCCAGCAGCCAAGGACTAGCGGGGGGGCTGAAGACCCAGTACTTC. It translates to CASSQGLAGGLKTQYF.

The CDR3, as DNA: TGTGCCAGCAGTTTCAGGGGTCGCGAAAAACTGTTTTTT. This sequence encodes CASSFRGREKLFF. The chain joins TRBV11-2 to TRBJ1-4; a weak D match, TRBD1 (6 bases). Trimming removed 6 bases at V and 8 bases at J, with 13 bases between. Per the germline V gene, CDR1 is SGHAT and CDR2 is FQNNGV. The CDR3 consists of 13 residues.

J is TRBJ1-4 and V is TRBV7-9; 8 positions match TRBD1. CDR3 length: 14 amino acids. Germline CDR1 and CDR2: SEHNR and FQNEAQ (reference sequence). Trimming took 1 base from V and 7 from J; bases not matched to a gene: 2. The CDR3 loop reads CASSLGQGFEKLFF. In DNA, the CDR3 is TGTGCCAGCAGCTTAGGACAGGGGTTTGAAAAACTGTTTTTT.

This clone appeared a single time. The J gene is TRBJ1-1, the V gene TRBV18; 7 nucleotides agree with TRBD1. Unmatched junction bases numbered 11, after V lost 2 bases and J lost 2 bases. This CDR3 is built from 17 residues. Per germline, CDR1 KGHSH and CDR2 LQKENI. This chain's CDR3 is CASSPTSSGTANTEAFF. The CDR3 nucleotides are TGTGCCAGCTCACCAACCTCGAGCGGGACAGCCAACACTGAAGCTTTCTTT.

The chain carries TRBV19 and TRBJ2-2; tentatively, D is TRBD2 (5 bases). V was trimmed by 7 bases and J by 3 bases, leaving 15 bases between them. CDR1 LNHDA and CDR2 SQIVND come from the germline V gene (reference sequence). The CDR3 totals 15 residues. The CDR3 DNA is TGTGCCAGTACCAGATTCCGGGGAGACACCGGGGAGCTGTTTTTT. Translating it yields CASTRFRGDTGELFF.

The rearrangement uses TRBV19 and TRBJ1-1, with D perhaps TRBD1 (6 bases). Trimming shortened V by 7 bases and J by 1 base, and 13 bases separated the two germline ends. The CDR3 extends over 14 amino acids. The germline gives CDR1 LNHDA, CDR2 SQIVND (reference sequence). The CDR3 bases are TGTGCCAGTACCAGACAGGCCTGGAACACTGAAGCTTTCTTT. It codes for CASTRQAWNTEAFF.

The gene calls are TRBV13 and TRBJ1-6; D uncertain. The CDR3 length is 15 residues. Germline values: CDR1 PRHDT, CDR2 FYEKMQ (reference sequence). Trimming pared 3 bases from V and 10 bases from J, leaving 16 bases between. CDR3 region: CASSFVREVGSPLHF. In DNA form, the CDR3 reads TGTGCCAGCAGCTTCGTCCGAGAAGTGGGCTCACCCCTCCACTTT. The full variable domain, with the rest looked up from reference TRBV13 and TRBJ1-6, is AAGVIQSPRHLIKEKRETATLKCYPIPRHDTVYWYQQGPGQDPQFLISFYEKMQSDKGSIPDRFSAQQFSDYHSELNMSSLELGDSALYFCASSFVREVGSPLHFGNGTRLTVT.

This CDR3 reads CASSVDRGEAFF. The CDR3 DNA is TGTGCCAGCAGTGTGGACAGGGGGGAAGCTTTCTTT. The V gene is TRBV2, the J gene TRBJ1-1; TRBD1 agrees at 10 bases. J lost 8 bases, V lost 4 bases, and 1 base had no gene match. Germline V gene lookup returns CDR1 SNHLY and CDR2 FYNNEI. The CDR3 contains 12 residues.

The chain recombines TRBV28 with TRBJ1-2, with D perhaps matching TRBD1 (5 bases). Germline V gives CDR1 MDHEN, CDR2 SYDVKM. Trimming pared 5 bases from V and 8 bases from J, leaving 15 bases between. This CDR3 is 13 amino acids long. CDR3 nucleotide sequence: TGTGCCAGCAGTAGAACAGGCCCTGGAGGCTACACCTTC. Protein sequence: CASSRTGPGGYTF.